These T cell receptor beta chains were read from a single sample in a study of cytomegalovirus exposure and HLA in healthy donors. Profiling relied on immunoSEQ multiplex PCR, and the TCRdb table lists in-frame clones only, not all of them. Here the sample spans about 130,000 clones, 89% being singletons. The material sequenced was PBMCs. Receptors were obtained from a young man in good health and CMV-seronegative. CDR3s include the opening cysteine and the closing phenylalanine or tryptophan. D genes are given only for firm matches. Size tells how often a clone was seen (once, few, many) or the class of an expanded clone, and some rows leave it out.

J gene	D gene	V gene	clone size	CDR3 DNA	CDR3 protein
TRBJ2-7	TRBD1	TRBV6-5	NA	TGTGCCAGCAGTTACGCCGGGACAGGGGTCTACGAGCAGTACTTC	CASSYAGTGVYEQYF
TRBJ2-3	NA	TRBV5-6	NA	TGTGCCAGCAGCGGGGGGTTGACGGCCGGGAATTTT	CASSGGLTAGNF
TRBJ2-7	TRBD2	TRBV5-4	NA	TGTGCCAGCAGCCCCGGGGGGTTAACCTACGAGCAGTACTTC	CASSPGGLTYEQYF
TRBJ2-7	TRBD2	TRBV9	once	TGTGCCAGCAGCGCGGGGGGCTCCTACGAGCAGTACTTC	CASSAGGSYEQYF
TRBJ1-1	NA	TRBV6-1	NA	TGTGCCAGCAGTGAGACACAGGCTTTGAACACTGAAGCTTTCTTT	CASSETQALNTEAFF
TRBJ2-7	NA	TRBV6-5	NA	TGTGCCAGCAGTTACTCGGAGGACGGATACGAGCAGTACTTC	CASSYSEDGYEQYF
TRBJ1-1	NA	TRBV7-6	NA	TGTGCCAGCAGCGGATACAGGGATACTGAAGCTTTCTTT	CASSGYRDTEAFF
TRBJ1-4	NA	TRBV5-6	NA	TGTGCCAGCAGCTTATCCCAGGGATGGACTGAAAAACTGTTTTTT	CASSLSQGWTEKLFF
TRBJ2-1	NA	TRBV12-5	NA	TGTGCTAGTGGTTTGCCCCTCTCCAAAAGGGGGGGCTCCTACAATGAGCAGTTCTTC	CASGLPLSKRGGSYNEQFF
TRBJ2-7	NA	TRBV19	NA	TGTGCCAGTAGTCCAACAGGTAATTTTGTCTACGAGCAGTACTTC	CASSPTGNFVYEQYF
TRBJ2-2	TRBD1	TRBV19	NA	TGTGCCAGTAGTCAGACAGGGGGTACCGGGGAGCTGTTTTTT	CASSQTGGTGELFF
TRBJ2-7	TRBD2	TRBV5-4	NA	TGTGCCAGCAGCTTGGCCGGGTCGGGGGGGAACCAGTACTTC	CASSLAGSGGNQYF
TRBJ1-4	TRBD1	TRBV5-6	NA	TGTGCCAGCAGCTGGACAGGGGGCTCGACAACTAATGAAAAACTGTTTTTT	CASSWTGGSTTNEKLFF
TRBJ1-2	NA	TRBV7-8	NA	TGTGCCAGCAGCTTAGCTAACTCCTATTCTACCTATGGCTACACCTTC	CASSLANSYSTYGYTF
TRBJ1-2	TRBD1	TRBV10-3	NA	TGTGCCATCAGGGCAGGGGGCTCTAACTATGGCTACACCTTC	CAIRAGGSNYGYTF
TRBJ1-4	NA	TRBV4-2	NA	TGTGCCAGCAGCCAAGAATTGAGGGTGGTCGCAACTAATGAAAAACTGTTTTTT	CASSQELRVVATNEKLFF
TRBJ2-2	NA	TRBV6-6	many	TGTGCCAGCAGTATCCGCACTGAGGCCGGGGAGCTGTTTTTT	CASSIRTEAGELFF
TRBJ2-1	TRBD2	TRBV7-6	NA	TGTGCCAGCAGCTTGACTAGCGGGGGGGATCGTGACAATGAGCAGTTCTTC	CASSLTSGGDRDNEQFF
TRBJ1-5	TRBD1	TRBV19	NA	TGTGCCAGAAAGCCGGGACAGGGGCGAAGCTACGATAGCAATCAGCCCCAGCATTTT	CARKPGQGRSYDSNQPQHF
TRBJ2-1	TRBD2	TRBV7-8	NA	TGTGCCAGCAGGGCGGGGGGGAACAATGAGCAGTTCTTC	CASRAGGNNEQFF
TRBJ1-4	NA	TRBV11-2	NA	TGTGCCAGCAGCTTGGAGGCGGGACTGTTTTTT	CASSLEAGLFF
TRBJ2-5	TRBD2	TRBV5-4	NA	TGTGCCAGCAGCCGTGGGACTAACCAAGAGACCCAGTACTTC	CASSRGTNQETQYF
TRBJ1-2	NA	TRBV2	few	TGTGCCAGCAGCGTACAGGGAAACTATGGCTACACCTTC	CASSVQGNYGYTF
TRBJ1-4	TRBD1	TRBV11-2	NA	TGTGCCAGCAGCTTCATGACAGGGAATGAAAAACTGTTTTTT	CASSFMTGNEKLFF
TRBJ1-1	NA	TRBV4-1	few	TGCGCCAGCAGCCAAGCCCAGGGACTTTACACTGAAGCTTTCTTT	CASSQAQGLYTEAFF
TRBJ1-3	NA	TRBV5-1	NA	TGCGCCAGCAGCGCGGGGAACTCTGGAAACACCATATATTTT	CASSAGNSGNTIYF
TRBJ2-7	NA	TRBV6-1	NA	TGTGCCAGCAGTGAAGCCCTCGCGGGGTTCGGCTATTACGAGCAGTACTTC	CASSEALAGFGYYEQYF
TRBJ2-7	NA	TRBV5-1	NA	TGCGCCAGCAGCTTGGCAGGATTCTACGAGCAGTACTTC	CASSLAGFYEQYF
TRBJ1-4	NA	TRBV6-1	NA	TGTGCGAAGGGGGGGAAACTGTTTTTT	CAKGGKLFF
TRBJ2-5	NA	TRBV5-4	NA	TGTGCCAGCAGCTCAGACTCTAGCTCCTACCAAGAGACCCAGTACTTC	CASSSDSSSYQETQYF
TRBJ2-1	NA	TRBV5-4	NA	TGTGCCAGCAGCTTGGGCGGGGTCAGTGAGCAGTTCTTC	CASSLGGVSEQFF